The 27 T cell receptor beta chains in this list originate from one sample, sequenced in a study of blood T cell repertoires in COVID-19. The method was immunoSEQ multiplex PCR; TCRdb's version includes in-frame clones alone and lacks a portion of them. The table records roughly 300,000 clones, 85% to 90% of them present only once. Sequenced sample: peripheral blood. The receptors were sampled from a woman in her twenties or thirties with COVID-19, enrolled during active disease.

The rearrangement uses TRBV6-1 and TRBJ2-3; TRBD2 agrees at 9 bases. In germline, CDR1 is MNHNS, CDR2 SASEGT. The CDR3 covers 16 residues. The V segment lost 4 bases and the J segment 0 bases; nucleotides outside the gene matches: 5. CDR3 coding DNA: TGTGCCAGCAGTGCGGCGGCGGGGGGGAGCACAGATACGCAGTATTTT. The encoded protein is CASSAAAGGSTDTQYF.

V gene TRBV6-5 combines with J gene TRBJ1-2, with 8 positions matching TRBD1. Germline lookup yields CDR1 MNHEY and CDR2 SVGAGI. CDR3 length: 13 residues. Trimming removed 6 bases from V and 5 bases from J; junction bases left unmatched: 5. The CDR3 coding sequence is TGTGCCAGCAGAGCGACAGGGGTTTATGGCTACACCTTC. As protein: CASRATGVYGYTF.

The chain recombines TRBV15 with TRBJ2-7, with TRBD1 matching 9 bases. Germline V gene data show CDR1 as LNHNV and CDR2 as YYDKDF (reference sequence). After removal of 0 bases from V and 3 bases from J, the junction contained 15 bases not matched to a gene. CDR3 size: 19 residues. The CDR3 sequence is CATSRDSISGQGIYYEQYF. The CDR3 coding sequence is TGTGCCACCAGCAGAGATTCAATATCGGGACAGGGAATATACTACGAGCAGTACTTC.

The chain uses TRBV2 and TRBJ2-1, with 9 bases lining up with TRBD2. CDR3 length: 16 amino acids. The germline gives CDR1 SNHLY, CDR2 FYNNEI. Trimming cost V 6 bases and J 4 bases; bases outside gene matches: 10. As DNA, the CDR3 is TGTGCCAGCAGCGATTCTAGCGGGGCCACTTACAATGAGCAGTTCTTC. It is translated as CASSDSSGATYNEQFF. Based on the CDR3 plus reference TRBV2 and TRBJ2-1, the full variable domain is EPEVTQTPSHQVTQMGQEVILRCVPISNHLYFYWYRQILGQKVEFLVSFYNNEISEKSEIFDDQFSVERPDGSNFTLKIRSTKLEDSAMYFCASSDSSGATYNEQFFGPGTRLTVL.

The chain uses TRBV12-3 or TRBV12-4 and TRBJ2-5; D possibly corresponds to TRBD2 (6 bases). V was trimmed by 3 bases and J by 6 bases, leaving 11 bases between them. The CDR3 has 13 amino acids. CDR3 region: CASSFSGGKTQYF. CDR3 bases: TGTGCCAGCAGTTTTTCAGGAGGGAAGACCCAGTACTTC.

This clone was seen once. This chain connects TRBV28 to TRBJ2-1; 9 nucleotides align to TRBD1. This CDR3 comprises 15 residues. Germline V lookup: CDR1 MDHEN, CDR2 SYDVKM. Trimming took 4 bases from V and 4 from J; bases not matched to a gene: 5. CDR3 nucleotide sequence: TGTGCCAGCAGTTCGGGGGACAGGGTATACAATGAGCAGTTCTTC. As protein: CASSSGDRVYNEQFF. The whole variable domain, remainder taken from reference TRBV28 and TRBJ2-1, is DVKVTQSSRYLVKRTGEKVFLECVQDMDHENMFWYRQDPGLGLRLIYFSYDVKMKEKGDIPEGYSVSREKKERFSLILESASTNQTSMYLCASSSGDRVYNEQFFGPGTRLTVL.

The rearrangement joins TRBV7-6 to TRBJ1-2; D perhaps matches TRBD1 (6 bases). The length of the CDR3 is 16 residues. CDR1 is SGHVS, CDR2 FNYEAQ, per germline. Trimming removed 2 bases from V and 0 bases from J, with 13 bases in between. As DNA, the CDR3 is TGTGCCAGCAGCTTAATTGGGACAAGAACTAACTATGGCTACACCTTC. Its protein is CASSLIGTRTNYGYTF.

This clone was seen once. The chain employs TRBV2 and TRBJ2-7; D might be TRBD2 (5 bases). The germline V gene has CDR1 SNHLY and CDR2 FYNNEI. The CDR3 totals 15 residues. The ends were cut back, 0 bases at V and 2 bases at J, with 11 bases in the middle. This CDR3 is CASSEAGIGTYEQYF. CDR3 bases: TGTGCCAGCAGTGAAGCAGGTATCGGGACCTACGAGCAGTACTTC.

This chain links TRBV27 with TRBJ1-3; the D is unclear. Trimming pared 3 bases from V and 2 bases from J, leaving 11 bases between. Germline V gene data show CDR1 as MNHEY and CDR2 as SMNVEV (reference sequence). The CDR3 totals 15 residues. The CDR3: CASSLSGMPGNTIYF. The CDR3 DNA sequence: TGTGCCAGCAGTTTGTCGGGGATGCCTGGAAACACCATATATTTT.

The V gene is TRBV27, the J gene TRBJ2-1, with 7 bases identical to TRBD1. This CDR3 contains 14 residues. Per the germline V gene, CDR1 is MNHEY and CDR2 is SMNVEV (reference sequence). The V gene end was trimmed by 10 bases and the J gene end by 2 bases; junction bases not matched to a gene: 8. CDR3 sequence: CATTRTGPYNEQFF. The CDR3 DNA follows: TGTGCCACGACCCGGACAGGCCCCTACAATGAGCAGTTCTTC.

V usage is TRBV19 and J usage is TRBJ1-1; tentative D call: TRBD1 (5 bases). From germline, CDR1 is LNHDA and CDR2 SQIVND (reference sequence). The CDR3 is 14 amino acids. Trimming cost V 3 bases and J 6 bases, with 14 bases left between them. The CDR3 is CASSIFTGDAEAFF. The DNA for the CDR3 is TGTGCCAGTAGTATCTTTACAGGCGACGCTGAAGCTTTCTTT.

The CDR3 DNA reads as TGTGCCAGCAGCCGCTCCCCTTTCCGGGACAGGGTATCCCGGGGCTACGAGCAGTACTTC. Protein product: CASSRSPFRDRVSRGYEQYF. The chain combines TRBV27 with TRBJ2-7; 9 bases are a match to TRBD1. From germline, CDR1 is MNHEY and CDR2 SMNVEV (reference sequence). Trimming removed 6 bases from V and 3 bases from J; junction bases left unmatched: 24. The CDR3 runs 20 residues.

The chain employs TRBV30 and TRBJ1-2; 9 bases fit TRBD1. Germline V CDR1 and CDR2: GTSNPN, SVGIG (reference sequence). The CDR3 loop spans 13 amino acids. After removal of 3 bases from V and 8 bases from J, the junction contained 7 bases not matched to a gene. CDR3: CAWSRDRVGGYTF. For the CDR3, the DNA is TGTGCCTGGAGCCGGGACAGGGTTGGCGGCTACACCTTC.

The chain combines TRBV28 with TRBJ1-3; D unresolved. The ends were cut back, 4 bases at V and 0 bases at J, with 7 bases in the middle. Germline CDR1 reads MDHEN; CDR2 reads SYDVKM. The CDR3 runs to 14 residues. The CDR3 spells CASSSQYSGNTIYF. CDR3 in DNA: TGTGCCAGCAGTTCTCAGTACTCTGGAAACACCATATATTTT.

This clone was counted a few times. The V call is TRBV5-4, the J call TRBJ1-3; TRBD1 aligns across 8 bases. Trimming cost V 4 bases and J 1 base; bases outside gene matches: 7. This CDR3 comprises 16 residues. Looked up from germline, CDR1 is SGHNT and CDR2 is YYREEE (reference sequence). CDR3 sequence: CASSPRGPGSGNTIYF. The CDR3 DNA sequence: TGTGCCAGCAGCCCCAGGGGGCCGGGGTCTGGAAACACCATATATTTT.

The chain couples TRBV29-1 to TRBJ1-2, with a weak D call TRBD1 (5 bases). Germline CDR1 and CDR2: SQVTM and ANQGSEA. Deletions cut 7 bases from V and 4 bases from J, with 16 bases between. The CDR3 is 13 amino acids. CDR3 region: CSGISTDIYGYTF. CDR3 sequence (DNA): TGCAGCGGTATTTCGACAGATATCTATGGCTACACCTTC.

The CDR3 DNA is TGTGCCAGCAGGAGACAGGGGGGCTCTGGAAACACCATATATTTT. Amino acids: CASRRQGGSGNTIYF. The chain recombines TRBV6-5 with TRBJ1-3; TRBD1 aligns across 9 bases. CDR1 and CDR2 (germline): MNHEY, SVGAGI. The CDR3 loop spans 15 amino acids. Unmatched junction bases numbered 3, after V lost 6 bases and J lost 0 bases.

The chain has TRBV7-2 and TRBJ2-3, with 9 bases matching TRBD1. V lost 5 bases and J lost 7; bases outside the gene matches: 10. This CDR3 is 15 amino acids long. Germline values: CDR1 SGHTA, CDR2 FQGNSA. The CDR3 region is CASSPRTGAAYTQYF. Written as DNA, the CDR3 is TGTGCCAGCAGCCCACGGACAGGGGCCGCCTATACGCAGTATTTT. The whole variable domain, remainder taken from reference TRBV7-2 and TRBJ2-3, is GAGVSQSPSNKVTEKGKDVELRCDPISGHTALYWYRQSLGQGLEFLIYFQGNSAPDKSGLPSDRFSAERTGGSVSTLTIQRTQQEDSAVYLCASSPRTGAAYTQYFGPGTRLTVL.

The V and J genes are TRBV6-5 and TRBJ1-1; D is uncertain. CDR1 and CDR2 (germline): MNHEY, SVGAGI. Trimming removed 1 base from V and 0 bases from J, with 6 bases in between. This CDR3 has 14 residues. The CDR3: CASSYYRLNTEAFF. The CDR3 region has the DNA TGTGCCAGCAGTTACTACAGATTGAACACTGAAGCTTTCTTT.

This rearrangement joins TRBV4-2 to TRBJ2-3; tentative D call: TRBD2 (6 bases). Trimming pared 0 bases from V and 5 bases from J, leaving 18 bases between. Germline lookup yields CDR1 LGHNA and CDR2 YNFKEQ. The CDR3 sequence is 17 residues long. The CDR3 coding sequence is TGTGCCAGCAGCCAAGAAGGTGGGAGGCAGGGAGAAGATACGCAGTATTTT. This gives the protein CASSQEGGRQGEDTQYF.

The table lists this clone with a few counts. The rearrangement links TRBV7-8 to TRBJ1-2; TRBD1 matches at 8 bases. CDR3 size: 16 residues. Germline V gene sequence: CDR1 SGHVS, CDR2 FQNEAQ. After removal of 2 bases from V and 3 bases from J, the junction contained 8 bases not matched to a gene. CDR3 sequence reads: CASSLTAGQGDYGYTF. In DNA, the CDR3 is TGTGCCAGCAGCTTAACTGCCGGACAGGGCGACTATGGCTACACCTTC.

The table lists this clone with a few counts. The CDR3 region is CASCEQGFAPLHF. CDR3 DNA: TGTGCCAGCTGCGAACAGGGATTTGCGCCCCTCCACTTT. The chain joins TRBV6-6 to TRBJ1-6; a weak D match, TRBD1 (6 bases). Trimming pared 8 bases from V and 13 bases from J, leaving 18 bases between. There are 13 residues in the CDR3. Germline lookup yields CDR1 MNHNY and CDR2 SVGAGI (reference sequence).

The rearrangement joins TRBV5-1 to TRBJ2-7, with unresolved D. The CDR3 is 14 residues long. Deletions cut 3 bases from V and 2 bases from J, with 12 bases between. CDR1 is SGHRS and CDR2 is YFSETQ in the germline V gene. The CDR3 nucleotides read TGCGCCAGCAGCTATGAACAGCCCCCCTACGAGCAGTACTTC. Its protein is CASSYEQPPYEQYF.

The V and J genes are TRBV7-9 and TRBJ2-3; 9 nucleotides agree with TRBD2. Germline V CDR1 and CDR2: SEHNR, FQNEAQ (reference sequence). The CDR3 runs to 16 residues. Losses at the gene ends were 1 base for V and 2 bases for J; bases not matched to a gene: 4. In nucleotides, the CDR3 is TGTGCCAGCAGCTTAGGCCTAGCGGGGCCCACAGATACGCAGTATTTT. Protein sequence: CASSLGLAGPTDTQYF.

This clone was observed a few times. V gene TRBV25-1 combines with J gene TRBJ1-6; 9 bases agree with TRBD1. This CDR3 is 15 amino acids long. With 4 bases clipped from V and 6 bases from J, the junction kept 4 bases outside the gene matches. The V gene's germline CDR1 is MGHDK and CDR2 SYGVNS. The CDR3 loop reads CASSGQGGFNSPLHF. CDR3 DNA sequence: TGTGCCAGCAGTGGACAGGGGGGATTTAATTCACCCCTCCACTTT. The whole variable domain, remainder taken from reference TRBV25-1 and TRBJ1-6, is EADIYQTPRYLVIGTGKKITLECSQTMGHDKMYWYQQDPGMELHLIHYSYGVNSTEKGDLSSESTVSRIRTEHFPLTLESARPSHTSQYLCASSGQGGFNSPLHFGNGTRLTVT.

The rearrangement joins TRBV13 to TRBJ2-7; D might be TRBD1 (6 bases). This CDR3 is built from 15 residues. The V and J ends lost 5 bases and 4 bases respectively, with 18 bases between them. From germline, CDR1 is PRHDT and CDR2 FYEKMQ (reference sequence). DNA of the CDR3: TGTGCCAGCAGCCCCCGTCGAGGGGGATCTTACGAGCAGTACTTC. Protein: CASSPRRGGSYEQYF.

Points on this clone: An end of the junction differs from the germline gene, which may be a read error. The gene calls are TRBV2 and TRBJ2-7; D perhaps matches TRBD1 (5 bases). Germline-derived CDR1 and CDR2 are SNHLY and FYNNEI. The CDR3 spans 12 residues. CDR3 coding DNA: TGTGCCAGCAGTGGGGGCAGGCCATATAATCTCTTC. Translation: CASSGGRPYNLF.